This T cell receptor beta chain was obtained from a study of OX40 agonist ivuxolimab in advanced cancers. Assay: immunoSEQ multiplex PCR; the TCRdb copy retains only in-frame clones and omits some. Of 90,000 to 100,000 clones in the sample, about 79% are singletons; the top ten hold roughly 1.5%. Germline-derived CDR1 and CDR2 are SSHAT and FNYEAQ (reference sequence). Trimming cost V 0 bases and J 0 bases, with 9 bases left between them. This CDR3 comprises 17 residues. The TCR was taken from an adult with an advanced solid tumor such as melanoma, head and neck, liver or kidney cancer. The starting material was CD4+ or CD8+ T cells sorted from blood, obtained in a trial of the OX40 agonist ivuxolimab. V and J are TRBV7-7 and TRBJ2-6; possibly TRBD2 for D (6 bases). Here the CDR3 reads CASSLAAGTSGANVLTF. CDR3 nucleotides: TGTGCCAGCAGCTTAGCGGCGGGAACCTCTGGGGCCAACGTCCTGACTTTC.